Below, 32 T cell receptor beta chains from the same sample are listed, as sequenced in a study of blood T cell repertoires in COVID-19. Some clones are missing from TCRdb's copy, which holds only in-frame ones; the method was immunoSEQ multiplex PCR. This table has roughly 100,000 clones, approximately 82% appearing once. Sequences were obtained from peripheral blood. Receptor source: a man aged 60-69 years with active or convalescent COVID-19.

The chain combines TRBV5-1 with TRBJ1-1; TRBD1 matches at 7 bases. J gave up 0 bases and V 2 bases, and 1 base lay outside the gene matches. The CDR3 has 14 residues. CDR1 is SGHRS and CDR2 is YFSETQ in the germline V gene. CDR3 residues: CASSLGTVNTEAFF. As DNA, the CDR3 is TGCGCCAGCAGCTTAGGGACAGTGAACACTGAAGCTTTCTTT.

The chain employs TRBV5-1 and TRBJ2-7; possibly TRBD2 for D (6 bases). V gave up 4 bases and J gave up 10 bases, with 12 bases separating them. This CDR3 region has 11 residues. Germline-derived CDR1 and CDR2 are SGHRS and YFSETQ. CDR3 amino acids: CASSQSGVQYF. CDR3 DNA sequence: TGCGCCAGCAGCCAGTCGGGGGTTCAGTACTTC.

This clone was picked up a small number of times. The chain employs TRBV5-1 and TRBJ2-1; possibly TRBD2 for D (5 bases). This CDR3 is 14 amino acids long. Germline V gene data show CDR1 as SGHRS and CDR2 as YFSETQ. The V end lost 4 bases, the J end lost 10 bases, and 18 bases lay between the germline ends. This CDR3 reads CASSPRGVIGEQFF. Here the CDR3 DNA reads TGCGCCAGCAGCCCACGGGGTGTAATTGGGGAGCAGTTCTTC.

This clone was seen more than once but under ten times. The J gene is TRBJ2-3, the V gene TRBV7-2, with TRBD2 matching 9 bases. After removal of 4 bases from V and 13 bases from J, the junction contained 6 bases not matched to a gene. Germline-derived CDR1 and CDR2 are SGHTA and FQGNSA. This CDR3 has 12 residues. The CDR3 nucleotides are TGTGCCAGCAGCTCTACTAGCGGGTTTAAGTATTTT. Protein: CASSSTSGFKYF.

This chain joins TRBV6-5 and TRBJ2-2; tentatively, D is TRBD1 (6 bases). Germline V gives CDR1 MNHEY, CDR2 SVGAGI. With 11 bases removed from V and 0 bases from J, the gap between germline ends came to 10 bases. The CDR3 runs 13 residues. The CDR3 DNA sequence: TGTGCCGCCCGGGACACGAACACCGGGGAGCTGTTTTTT. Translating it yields CAARDTNTGELFF.

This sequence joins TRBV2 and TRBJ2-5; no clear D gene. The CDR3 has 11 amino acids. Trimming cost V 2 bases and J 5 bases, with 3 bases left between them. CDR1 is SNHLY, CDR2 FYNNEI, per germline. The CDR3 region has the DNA TGTGCCAGCAGTGAACGGGAGACCCAGTACTTC. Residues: CASSERETQYF. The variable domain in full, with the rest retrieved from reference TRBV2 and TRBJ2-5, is EPEVTQTPSHQVTQMGQEVILRCVPISNHLYFYWYRQILGQKVEFLVSFYNNEISEKSEIFDDQFSVERPDGSNFTLKIRSTKLEDSAMYFCASSERETQYFGPGTRLLVL.

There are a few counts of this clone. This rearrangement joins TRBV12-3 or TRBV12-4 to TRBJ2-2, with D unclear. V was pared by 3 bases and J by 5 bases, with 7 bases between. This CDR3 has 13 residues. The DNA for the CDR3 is TGTGCCAGCAGTTTTTCCCAAACCGGGGAGCTGTTTTTT. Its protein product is CASSFSQTGELFF.

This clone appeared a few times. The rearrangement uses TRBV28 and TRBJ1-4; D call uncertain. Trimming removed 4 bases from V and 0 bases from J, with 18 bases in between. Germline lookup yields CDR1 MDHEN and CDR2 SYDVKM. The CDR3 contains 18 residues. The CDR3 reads CASSSPGLTIATNEKLFF. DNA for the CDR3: TGTGCCAGCAGTTCACCCGGACTCACCATTGCAACTAATGAAAAACTGTTTTTT. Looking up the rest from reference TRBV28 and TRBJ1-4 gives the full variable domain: DVKVTQSSRYLVKRTGEKVFLECVQDMDHENMFWYRQDPGLGLRLIYFSYDVKMKEKGDIPEGYSVSREKKERFSLILESASTNQTSMYLCASSSPGLTIATNEKLFFGSGTQLSVL.

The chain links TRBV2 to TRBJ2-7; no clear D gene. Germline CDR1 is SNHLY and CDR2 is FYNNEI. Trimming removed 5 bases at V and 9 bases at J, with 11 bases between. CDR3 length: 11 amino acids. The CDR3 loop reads CASSLAGWQYV. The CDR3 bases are TGTGCCAGCAGTCTGGCAGGTTGGCAGTACGTC.

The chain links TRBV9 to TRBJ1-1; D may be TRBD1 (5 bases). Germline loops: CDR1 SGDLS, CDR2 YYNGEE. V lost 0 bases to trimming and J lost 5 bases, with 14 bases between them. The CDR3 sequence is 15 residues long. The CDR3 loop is CASSVDSRVATEAFF. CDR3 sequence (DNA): TGTGCCAGCAGCGTAGATAGCAGGGTTGCGACTGAAGCTTTCTTT.

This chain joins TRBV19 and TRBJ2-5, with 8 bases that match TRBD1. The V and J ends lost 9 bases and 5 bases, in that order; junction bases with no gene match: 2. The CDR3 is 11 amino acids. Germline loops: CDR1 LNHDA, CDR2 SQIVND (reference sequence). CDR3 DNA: TGTGCCAGCTACAGGGGGGAGACCCAGTACTTC. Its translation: CASYRGETQYF.

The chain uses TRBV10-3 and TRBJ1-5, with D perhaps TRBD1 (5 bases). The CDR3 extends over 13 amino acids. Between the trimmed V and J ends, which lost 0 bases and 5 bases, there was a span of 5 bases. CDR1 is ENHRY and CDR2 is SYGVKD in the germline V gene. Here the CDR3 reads CAISESTDQPQHF. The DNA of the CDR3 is TGTGCCATCAGTGAGTCGACAGATCAGCCCCAGCATTTT.

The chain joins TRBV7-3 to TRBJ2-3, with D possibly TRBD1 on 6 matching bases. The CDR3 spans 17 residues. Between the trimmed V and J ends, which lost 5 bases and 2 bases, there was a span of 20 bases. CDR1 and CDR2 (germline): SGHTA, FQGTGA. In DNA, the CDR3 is TGTGCCAGCAGCGTAATATCGACAGGATCGGACACAGATACGCAGTATTTT. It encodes CASSVISTGSDTDTQYF.

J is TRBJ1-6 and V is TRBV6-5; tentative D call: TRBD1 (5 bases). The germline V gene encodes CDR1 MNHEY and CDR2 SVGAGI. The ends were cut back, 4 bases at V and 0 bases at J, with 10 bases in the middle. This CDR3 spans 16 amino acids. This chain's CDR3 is CASSWGRSSYNSPLHF. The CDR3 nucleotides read TGTGCCAGCAGTTGGGGCAGGAGCTCCTATAATTCACCCCTCCACTTT.

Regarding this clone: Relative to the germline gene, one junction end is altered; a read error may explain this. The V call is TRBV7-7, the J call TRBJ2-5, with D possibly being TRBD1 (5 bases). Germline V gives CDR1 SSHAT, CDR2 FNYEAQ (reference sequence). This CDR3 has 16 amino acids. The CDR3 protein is CASSLAPTVPRETQYF. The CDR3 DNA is TGTGCTAGCAGCTTAGCCCCGACAGTGCCCAGAGAGACCCAGTACTTC. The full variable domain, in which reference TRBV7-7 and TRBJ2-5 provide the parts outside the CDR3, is GAGVSQSPRYKVTKRGQDVTLRCDPISSHATLYWYQQALGQGPEFLTYFNYEAQPDKSGLPSDRFSAERPEGSISTLTIQRTEQRDSAMYRCASSLAPTVPRETQYFGPGTRLLVL.

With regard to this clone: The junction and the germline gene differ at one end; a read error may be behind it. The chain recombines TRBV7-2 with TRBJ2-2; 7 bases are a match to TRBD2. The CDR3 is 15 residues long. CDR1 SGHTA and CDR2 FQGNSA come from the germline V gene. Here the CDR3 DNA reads TGTGCCAGCAGCTTTACTAGCGCGAAAACCGGGGAGCTGTTTTTT. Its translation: CASSFTSAKTGELFF.

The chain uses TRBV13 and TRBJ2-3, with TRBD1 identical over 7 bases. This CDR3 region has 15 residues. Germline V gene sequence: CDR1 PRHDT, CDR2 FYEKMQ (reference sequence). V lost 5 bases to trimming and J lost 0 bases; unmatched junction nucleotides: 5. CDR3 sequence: CASSPGTASTDTQYF. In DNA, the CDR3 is TGTGCCAGCAGCCCCGGGACAGCTAGCACAGATACGCAGTATTTT.

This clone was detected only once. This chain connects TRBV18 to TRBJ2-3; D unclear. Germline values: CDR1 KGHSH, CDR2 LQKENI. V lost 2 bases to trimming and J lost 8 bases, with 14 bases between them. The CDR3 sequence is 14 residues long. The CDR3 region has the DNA TGTGCCAGCTCACCAGACGTTAACCCGGGTACGCAGTATTTT. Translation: CASSPDVNPGTQYF.

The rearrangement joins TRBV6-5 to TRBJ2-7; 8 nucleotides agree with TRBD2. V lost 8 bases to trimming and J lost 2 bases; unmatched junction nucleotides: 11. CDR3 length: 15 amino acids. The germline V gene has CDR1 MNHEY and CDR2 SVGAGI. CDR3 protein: CASCSRSSGTYEQYF. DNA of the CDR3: TGTGCCAGCTGCTCTCGGAGTAGCGGGACCTACGAGCAGTACTTC.

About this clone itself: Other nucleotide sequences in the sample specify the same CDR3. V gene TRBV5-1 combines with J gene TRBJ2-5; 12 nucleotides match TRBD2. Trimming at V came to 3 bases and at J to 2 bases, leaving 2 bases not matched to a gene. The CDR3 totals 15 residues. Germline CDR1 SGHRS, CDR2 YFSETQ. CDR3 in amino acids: CASSSGLAGQETQYF. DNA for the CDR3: TGCGCCAGCAGCTCTGGACTAGCGGGGCAAGAGACCCAGTACTTC.

This chain's CDR3 is CASASREGSTGELFF. The CDR3 nucleotides read TGCGCCAGCGCGTCCAGGGAGGGGAGCACCGGGGAGCTGTTTTTT. The chain combines TRBV5-1 with TRBJ2-2; 7 bases align to TRBD2. Germline V gene sequence: CDR1 SGHRS, CDR2 YFSETQ. The V segment lost 7 bases and the J segment 4 bases; nucleotides outside the gene matches: 10. The CDR3 runs to 15 residues.

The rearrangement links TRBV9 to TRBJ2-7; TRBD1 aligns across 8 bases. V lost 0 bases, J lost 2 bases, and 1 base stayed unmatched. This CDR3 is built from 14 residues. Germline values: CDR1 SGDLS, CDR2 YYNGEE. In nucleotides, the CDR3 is TGTGCCAGCAGCGTAGAACAGGGGGCCTACGAGCAGTACTTC. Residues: CASSVEQGAYEQYF.

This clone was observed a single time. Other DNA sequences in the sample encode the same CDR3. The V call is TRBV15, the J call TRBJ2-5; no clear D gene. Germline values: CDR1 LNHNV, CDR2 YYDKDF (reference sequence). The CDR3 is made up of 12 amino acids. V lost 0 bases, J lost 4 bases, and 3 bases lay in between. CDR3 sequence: CATSRDRETQYF. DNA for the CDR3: TGTGCCACCAGCAGAGATAGAGAGACCCAGTACTTC.

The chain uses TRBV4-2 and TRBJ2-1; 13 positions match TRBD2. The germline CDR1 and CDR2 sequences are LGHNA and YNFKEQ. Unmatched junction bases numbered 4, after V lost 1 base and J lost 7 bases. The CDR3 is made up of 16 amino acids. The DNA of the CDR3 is TGTGCCAGCAGCCAAGTCGGGACTAGCGGGATAAATGAGCAGTTCTTC. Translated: CASSQVGTSGINEQFF.

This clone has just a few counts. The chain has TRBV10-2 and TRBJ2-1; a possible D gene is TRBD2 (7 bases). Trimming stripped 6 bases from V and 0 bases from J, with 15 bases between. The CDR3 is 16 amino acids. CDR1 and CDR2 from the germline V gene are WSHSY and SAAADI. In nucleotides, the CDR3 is TGCGCCAGCAGCCCCTTAAGGGGGGGCTCCTACAATGAGCAGTTCTTC. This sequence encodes CASSPLRGGSYNEQFF.

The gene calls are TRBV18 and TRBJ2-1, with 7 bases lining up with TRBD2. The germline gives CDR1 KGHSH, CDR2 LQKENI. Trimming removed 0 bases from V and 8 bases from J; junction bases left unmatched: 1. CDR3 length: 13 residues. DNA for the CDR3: TGTGCCAGCTCACCACCGACTAGCTATGAGCAGTTCTTC. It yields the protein CASSPPTSYEQFF. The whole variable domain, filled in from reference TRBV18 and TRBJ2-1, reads NAGVMQNPRHLVRRRGQEARLRCSPMKGHSHVYWYRQLPEEGLKFMVYLQKENIIDESGMPKERFSAEFPKEGPSILRIQQVVRGDSAAYFCASSPPTSYEQFFGPGTRLTVL.

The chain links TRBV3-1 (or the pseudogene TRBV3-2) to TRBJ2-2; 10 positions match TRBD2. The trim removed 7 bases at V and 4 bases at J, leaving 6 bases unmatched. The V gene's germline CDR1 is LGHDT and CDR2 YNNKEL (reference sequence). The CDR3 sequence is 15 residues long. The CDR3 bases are TGTGCCAGCACCCCGGGACTAGCGATCACCGGGGAGCTGTTTTTT. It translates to CASTPGLAITGELFF.

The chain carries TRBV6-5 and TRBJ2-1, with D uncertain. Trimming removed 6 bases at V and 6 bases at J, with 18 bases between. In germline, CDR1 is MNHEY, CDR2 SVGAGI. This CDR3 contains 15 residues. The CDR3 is CASSRGPGRANEQFF. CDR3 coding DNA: TGTGCCAGCAGCCGAGGCCCCGGCAGAGCCAATGAGCAGTTCTTC.

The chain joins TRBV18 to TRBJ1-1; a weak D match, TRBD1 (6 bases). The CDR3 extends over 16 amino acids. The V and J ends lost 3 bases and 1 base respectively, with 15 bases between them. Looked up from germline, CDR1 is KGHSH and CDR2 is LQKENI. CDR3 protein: CASSPTRQVENTEAFF. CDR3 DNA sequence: TGTGCCAGCTCACCCACTCGACAGGTAGAGAACACTGAAGCTTTCTTT.

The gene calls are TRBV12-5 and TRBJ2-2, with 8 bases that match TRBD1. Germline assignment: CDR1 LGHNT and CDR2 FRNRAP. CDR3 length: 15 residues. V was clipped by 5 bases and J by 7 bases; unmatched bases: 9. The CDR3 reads CASGPGDRSGGELFF. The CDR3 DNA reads TGTGCTAGTGGTCCGGGGGACAGGTCCGGCGGGGAGCTGTTTTTT.

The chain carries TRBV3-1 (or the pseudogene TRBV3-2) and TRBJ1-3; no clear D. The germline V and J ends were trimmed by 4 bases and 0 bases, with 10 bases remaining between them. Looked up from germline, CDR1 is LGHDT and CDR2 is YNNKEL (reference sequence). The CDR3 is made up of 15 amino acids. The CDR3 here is CASSLGLDSGNTIYF. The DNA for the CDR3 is TGTGCCAGCAGCCTTGGACTCGACTCTGGAAACACCATATATTTT.

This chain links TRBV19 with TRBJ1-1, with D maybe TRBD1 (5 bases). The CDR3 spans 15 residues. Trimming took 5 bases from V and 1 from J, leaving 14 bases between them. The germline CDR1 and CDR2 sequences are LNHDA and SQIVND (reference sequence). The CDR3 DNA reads TGTGCCAGTAGTTCCGCGGGACGGTGGAACACTGAAGCTTTCTTT. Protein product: CASSSAGRWNTEAFF.